Described below is a single T cell receptor beta chain sequence and its context. In the authors' workflow: Nucleated cell counts were estimated from reference gene primer amplification. Sequencing was performed with immunoSEQ multiplex PCR; in TCRdb, only in-frame clones are kept and a portion is missing. V and J calls and clone size are those listed in that table; D and trimming were worked out from the DNA. The data hold 110,000 or so clones, with roughly 79% observed a single time. This entry is derived from a study of blood T cell repertoires in COVID-19. Study context: Spain, Italy and the United States supplied samples that represented acute and convalescent COVID-19. PBMCs, B-cell-depleted T cells, or T cells were the source of the cDNA or gDNA that made up the material.

The TCR was taken from a human donor in a cohort sampled during active COVID-19. The sample was peripheral blood.

The CDR3: CASSFRDLRDTQYF. The CDR3 nucleotides are TGTGCCAGCAGTTTCAGGGACTTGAGAGATACGCAGTATTTT. The chain carries TRBV27 and TRBJ2-3, with a weak D call TRBD2 (6 bases). This CDR3 has 14 residues. The germline V and J ends were trimmed by 3 bases and 5 bases, with 12 bases remaining between them. Germline loops: CDR1 MNHEY, CDR2 SMNVEV (reference sequence).